The entry below describes one T cell receptor (beta chain). This record belongs to a study of shared T cell receptors in the human thymus. Germline-derived CDR1 and CDR2 are MNHEY and SMNVEV (reference sequence). The ends were cut back, 1 base at V and 4 bases at J, with 8 bases in the middle. The CDR3 is made up of 14 amino acids. Sequenced by immunoSEQ multiplex PCR; TCRdb stores in-frame clones only, minus some. In the table there are roughly 660,000 clones, 88% of which are singletons. In addition, the sample was reused for a study of human thymus T cells. From that report: Donors were healthy Finnish babies undergoing corrective operations for congenital heart defects. Corrective heart surgery yielded the resections from which the thymus tissue came. Within thymic and blood repertoires, V and J gene usage appeared to be biased. Related reports documented highly overlapping thymic repertoires among unrelated individuals.

The rearrangement links TRBV27 to TRBJ2-1, with TRBD2 as a possible D gene (6 bases). Sequencing was done on a sample of thymocytes. The sequence was collected from a boy younger than two with a congenital heart defect. The CDR3 sequence is CASSLWDSYNEQFF. DNA of the CDR3: TGTGCCAGCAGTTTATGGGACTCTTACAATGAGCAGTTCTTC.